Listed below are T cell receptor beta chains from one sample, sequenced in a study of shared clonotypes between healthy human individuals. The method was immunoSEQ multiplex PCR; TCRdb's version includes in-frame clones alone and lacks a portion of them. The table lists fewer than 550,000 clones, about 75% of them singletons, with around 12% in the top ten. The specimen was PBMCs. The receptors originated from a woman in her forties in good health. Some clones in this sample may be carry-over from other donors' samples. The CDR3 runs from the conserved cysteine through the conserved F or W. The D gene is left open where the match is weak. Rows may omit the clone size; those that give it use once, few, many or a size class.

J | V | length | size | D | CDR3
TRBJ2-2 | TRBV28 | 12 | many | . | CASSPQIGELFF
TRBJ2-1 | TRBV28 | 15 | . | . | CASNPFGTSENEQFF
TRBJ1-2 | TRBV30 | 13 | . | . | CALPGAPSYGYTF
TRBJ2-5 | TRBV5-6 | 17 | . | . | CASSLLRAGSGVVTQYF
TRBJ1-1 | TRBV4-1 | 15 | . | . | CASSQAASMNTEAFF
TRBJ2-7 | TRBV30 | 13 | . | . | CAWSGGETYEQYF
TRBJ2-3 | TRBV18 | 16 | . | TRBD2 | CASSQELAGLGDTQYF
TRBJ2-7 | TRBV18 | 13 | . | . | CASSPGFSYEQYF
TRBJ1-5 | TRBV27 | 14 | . | . | CASSLNALNQPQHF
TRBJ2-1 | TRBV4-1 | 13 | few | . | CASSQGPFGEQFF
TRBJ1-5 | TRBV14 | 15 | few | . | CASSQDRDSNQPQHF
TRBJ2-3 | TRBV27 | 17 | . | TRBD2 | CASSLISGSRGTDTQYF
TRBJ2-2 | TRBV10-2 | 16 | . | . | CASSSAVRLNTGELFF
TRBJ1-2 | TRBV6-6 | 15 | once | . | CASSYPGTPKRGYTF
TRBJ2-1 | TRBV15 | 13 | . | . | CATGTQWGNEQFF
TRBJ2-6 | TRBV7-3 | 16 | . | . | CASSPSGPSGANVLTF
TRBJ2-6 | TRBV5-1 | 15 | . | . | CASSPGGPGANVLTF
TRBJ2-7 | TRBV19 | 14 | . | . | CASSSNRGGYEQYF
TRBJ2-1 | TRBV19 | 15 | . | TRBD1 | CASSSGQGFNNEQFF
TRBJ1-3 | TRBV30 | 15 | . | . | CAWSVHRDTRNTIYF
TRBJ2-3 | TRBV9 | 15 | once | . | CASSQPGNDLNGQYF
TRBJ2-3 | TRBV28 | 14 | . | . | CASSISGRTDTQYF
TRBJ2-7 | TRBV4-2 | 15 | once | TRBD2 | CASSREASGSDEQYF
TRBJ2-2 | TRBV15 | 13 | . | TRBD1 | CATSDRVTGELFF
TRBJ2-3 | TRBV5-3 | 16 | . | TRBD2 | CARSIRLAGGPDTQYF
TRBJ2-7 | TRBV28 | 15 | . | . | CASTPPGDRGGEQYF
TRBJ1-1 | TRBV18 | 13 | once | . | CASSLGKGTEAFF
TRBJ2-2 | TRBV7-6 | 13 | few | . | CASSLEGSGELFF
TRBJ1-5 | TRBV2 | 13 | . | TRBD1 | CASSEGTGQPQHF
TRBJ2-2 | TRBV2 | 17 | . | . | CASRDFRGPQNTGELFF
TRBJ1-5 | TRBV4-2 | 13 | . | . | CASSQDNDQPQHF
TRBJ2-1 | TRBV28 | 14 | . | . | CASSLYRDYNEQFF
TRBJ2-2 | TRBV4-2 | 15 | . | . | CASSQVLGNDGELFF